The 30 T cell receptor beta chains reported below all come from one sample, sequenced in a study of cytomegalovirus exposure and HLA in healthy donors. Primers: 60 Vbeta forward and 13 Jbeta reverse. Profiling relied on immunoSEQ multiplex PCR, and the TCRdb table lists in-frame clones only, not all of them. The data contain over 100,000 clones, approximately 73% of them singletons. Sequencing used PBMCs. Every receptor here comes from a man in his forties or fifties in good health and CMV-seronegative.

The table lists this clone with a few counts. The CDR3 nucleotides are TGTGCCAGTAGTACGTCCTCACAGGGCTATAGCAATCAGCCCCAGCATTTT. Residues: CASSTSSQGYSNQPQHF. This chain connects TRBV19 to TRBJ1-5, with D tentatively TRBD1 (6 bases). V was cut by 4 bases and J by 0 bases, with 16 bases left in between. Germline V lookup: CDR1 LNHDA, CDR2 SQIVND (reference sequence). The CDR3 runs to 17 residues.

The V gene is TRBV18, the J gene TRBJ2-2; 8 bases agree with TRBD1. The CDR3 has 17 amino acids. Trimming at V came to 3 bases and at J to 6 bases, leaving 12 bases not matched to a gene. From germline, CDR1 is KGHSH and CDR2 LQKENI. CDR3 bases: TGTGCCAGCTCACCCTCGGCCGCAGGGGGCGCCGCCGGGGAGCTGTTTTTT. It translates to CASSPSAAGGAAGELFF.

The V and J genes are TRBV5-1 and TRBJ2-7; perhaps TRBD2 as D (6 bases). The germline gives CDR1 SGHRS, CDR2 YFSETQ. This CDR3 is built from 16 residues. Between the trimmed V and J ends, which lost 0 bases and 6 bases, there was a span of 19 bases. The CDR3 loop reads CASSLAGDTPWSEQYF. The CDR3, as DNA: TGCGCCAGCAGCTTGGCGGGGGATACCCCTTGGAGCGAGCAGTACTTC.

The rearrangement uses TRBV7-2 and TRBJ1-1; 7 bases align to TRBD1. The CDR3 is 12 amino acids. The germline CDR1 and CDR2 sequences are SGHTA and FQGNSA. V lost 5 bases, J lost 4 bases, and 1 base stayed unmatched. DNA for the CDR3: TGTGCCAGCAGCACAGGGGCCACTGAAGCTTTCTTT. It yields the protein CASSTGATEAFF. Full variable domain (remainder filled in from reference TRBV7-2 and TRBJ1-1): GAGVSQSPSNKVTEKGKDVELRCDPISGHTALYWYRQSLGQGLEFLIYFQGNSAPDKSGLPSDRFSAERTGGSVSTLTIQRTQQEDSAVYLCASSTGATEAFFGQGTRLTVV.

V usage is TRBV7-9 and J usage is TRBJ1-1, with a weak D call TRBD1 (5 bases). The CDR3 is made up of 14 amino acids. V dropped 3 bases and J dropped 1 base, with 9 bases sitting between them. Per the germline V gene, CDR1 is SEHNR and CDR2 is FQNEAQ (reference sequence). The CDR3 reads CASSFMGGNTEAFF. As DNA, the CDR3 is TGTGCCAGCAGCTTTATGGGGGGGAACACTGAAGCTTTCTTT.

The rearrangement joins TRBV6-1 to TRBJ2-2; 7 positions match TRBD2. J gave up 1 base and V 8 bases, and 7 bases lay outside the gene matches. Germline V gene sequence: CDR1 MNHNS, CDR2 SASEGT. This CDR3 has 15 residues. The CDR3 DNA follows: TGTGCCAGCGGGGAAGGGAGGGGGAACACCGGGGAGCTGTTTTTT. It specifies CASGEGRGNTGELFF.

This clone appeared a single time. CDR3 in amino acids: CASTEGGGYNSPLHF. The CDR3 bases are TGTGCCAGCACCGAAGGGGGAGGGTACAATTCACCCCTCCACTTT. The chain links TRBV7-8 to TRBJ1-6; D might be TRBD1 (6 bases). The CDR3 covers 15 residues. The V and J ends lost 7 bases and 7 bases respectively, with 17 bases between them. In germline, CDR1 is SGHVS, CDR2 FQNEAQ.

This chain connects TRBV5-1 to TRBJ2-3; 11 nucleotides agree with TRBD2. V lost 1 base to trimming and J lost 7 bases; unmatched junction nucleotides: 8. CDR1 SGHRS and CDR2 YFSETQ come from the germline V gene. The CDR3 has 16 amino acids. CDR3 coding DNA: TGCGCCAGCAGCTTGTGGTCTAGCGGGGGGACAAATACGCAGTATTTT. Amino acid sequence: CASSLWSSGGTNTQYF.

The chain employs TRBV27 and TRBJ1-1; 7 nucleotides match TRBD1. The CDR3 contains 15 residues. V shed 4 bases, J shed 0 bases, and the junction held 5 bases outside the gene matches. Germline CDR1 is MNHEY and CDR2 is SMNVEV (reference sequence). The CDR3 region has the DNA TGTGCCAGCAGTTGGGACAGTGGAGTGAACACTGAAGCTTTCTTT. It encodes CASSWDSGVNTEAFF.

This chain joins TRBV27 and TRBJ2-1, with a tentative D call TRBD1 (5 bases). The V end was cut by 7 bases, the J end by 0 bases, with 13 bases between. Germline loops: CDR1 MNHEY, CDR2 SMNVEV (reference sequence). The CDR3 is made up of 15 amino acids. The CDR3, as DNA: TGTGCCAGCACCGACAGAGGTGCCTCCTACAATGAGCAGTTCTTC. Protein product: CASTDRGASYNEQFF.

This chain links TRBV19 with TRBJ1-6; TRBD1 is a possible D gene (6 bases). Deletions cut 8 bases from V and 7 bases from J, with 15 bases between. Germline assignment: CDR1 LNHDA and CDR2 SQIVND (reference sequence). CDR3 length: 14 residues. Here the CDR3 reads CASGTTGLNSPLHF. The CDR3 DNA follows: TGTGCCAGTGGTACTACAGGGCTGAATTCACCCCTCCACTTT.

This clone was detected once. This chain connects TRBV6-5 to TRBJ2-7; TRBD1 matches 8 bases. The CDR3 has 15 amino acids. V gave up 2 bases and J gave up 2 bases; unmatched junction bases: 5. Germline CDR1 is MNHEY and CDR2 is SVGAGI. DNA of the CDR3: TGTGCCAGCAGTTACGTAGGGACAGGTCCCTACGAGCAGTACTTC. It yields the protein CASSYVGTGPYEQYF.

This clone appeared a few times. The V gene is TRBV7-8, the J gene TRBJ2-7; a possible D gene is TRBD1 (6 bases). Trimming stripped 5 bases from V and 6 bases from J, with 17 bases between. CDR1 is SGHVS, CDR2 FQNEAQ, per germline. The CDR3 is made up of 14 amino acids. CDR3 DNA: TGTGCCAGCAGCCCCCTGCCCGACAGGACCGAGCAGTACTTC. Translating it yields CASSPLPDRTEQYF.

V gene TRBV14 combines with J gene TRBJ2-7; TRBD1 matches at 8 bases. The CDR3 covers 13 residues. The germline CDR1 and CDR2 sequences are SGHDN and FVKESK. The V and J ends lost 3 bases and 9 bases, in that order; junction bases with no gene match: 7. This CDR3 reads CASSHTGGDGQYF. CDR3 DNA: TGTGCCAGCAGCCACACAGGGGGTGACGGGCAGTACTTC.

V usage is TRBV2 and J usage is TRBJ2-3; maybe TRBD2 (6 bases). V lost 7 bases and J lost 13, with 21 bases in between. CDR3 length: 13 residues. From germline, CDR1 is SNHLY and CDR2 FYNNEI. This chain's CDR3 is CASIRVGEAFEYF. In DNA form, the CDR3 reads TGTGCCAGCATCAGGGTAGGGGAGGCATTTGAGTATTTT.

The chain couples TRBV28 to TRBJ2-5; 9 nucleotides align to TRBD1. V lost 6 bases, J lost 7 bases, and 18 bases stayed unmatched. The germline gives CDR1 MDHEN, CDR2 SYDVKM. This CDR3 is 17 amino acids long. This CDR3 is CASSPVGTGRSRWTQYF. CDR3 in DNA: TGTGCCAGCAGCCCAGTGGGGACAGGGCGGTCCAGGTGGACCCAGTACTTC.

The V and J genes are TRBV4-2 and TRBJ2-1; the D gene is possibly TRBD2 (6 bases). The CDR3 covers 16 residues. Trimming removed 0 bases at V and 10 bases at J, with 19 bases between. Germline CDR1 LGHNA, CDR2 YNFKEQ. The CDR3 DNA sequence: TGTGCCAGCAGCCAAGACCCCCAGGGAGGCTCGGGAGAGCAGTTCTTC. This codes for CASSQDPQGGSGEQFF.

The chain is built from TRBV5-1 and TRBJ2-1; 9 nucleotides align to TRBD2. V lost 5 bases, J lost 8 bases, and 8 bases stayed unmatched. The CDR3 is 14 amino acids. The V gene's germline CDR1 is SGHRS and CDR2 YFSETQ. CDR3 residues: CASRIGGGADEQFF. The CDR3 DNA follows: TGCGCCAGCAGGATTGGCGGGGGGGCGGATGAGCAGTTCTTC.

The chain recombines TRBV7-9 with TRBJ1-2; D gene unclear. Germline CDR1 is SEHNR and CDR2 is FQNEAQ (reference sequence). The V end lost 2 bases, the J end lost 6 bases, and 13 bases lay between the germline ends. This CDR3 comprises 14 residues. CDR3 in DNA: TGTGCCAGCAGCTTACCCAGGAAGAAGGATGGCTACACCTTC. Translating gives CASSLPRKKDGYTF. Based on the CDR3 plus reference TRBV7-9 and TRBJ1-2, the full variable domain is DTGVSQNPRHKITKRGQNVTFRCDPISEHNRLYWYRQTLGQGPEFLTYFQNEAQLEKSRLLSDRFSAERPKGSFSTLEIQRTEQGDSAMYLCASSLPRKKDGYTFGSGTRLTVV.

In its sample, this clone was seen a few times. V and J are TRBV6-4 and TRBJ1-1; the D gene is possibly TRBD1 (6 bases). The V and J ends lost 6 bases and 0 bases respectively, with 8 bases between them. This CDR3 spans 13 amino acids. Germline V gene sequence: CDR1 MRHNA, CDR2 SNTAGT. CDR3 nucleotides: TGTGCCAGCAGCAGACAGGTGAACACTGAAGCTTTCTTT. Protein sequence: CASSRQVNTEAFF.

The chain employs TRBV13 and TRBJ1-1; 8 bases line up with TRBD1. From germline, CDR1 is PRHDT and CDR2 FYEKMQ (reference sequence). The CDR3 spans 16 residues. V lost 2 bases to trimming and J lost 5 bases; unmatched junction nucleotides: 10. Written as DNA, the CDR3 is TGTGCCAGCAGCTTATTAGGTCAGGGGGCGAGGACTGAAGCTTTCTTT. Translation gives CASSLLGQGARTEAFF.

The chain combines TRBV4-3 with TRBJ1-5; D not resolved. This CDR3 comprises 13 residues. V gave up 8 bases and J gave up 3 bases, with 11 bases separating them. Germline V gene sequence: CDR1 LGHNA, CDR2 YSLEER. In DNA form, the CDR3 reads TGCGCCAGCGCCGTGAGGGACAATCAGCCCCAGCATTTT. As protein: CASAVRDNQPQHF.

This clone was counted only a few times. This sequence joins TRBV7-3 and TRBJ2-5, with TRBD2 matching over 7 bases. The germline V gene has CDR1 SGHTA and CDR2 FQGTGA. The CDR3 is 15 amino acids. The ends lost 5 bases at V and 5 bases at J; junction bases unmatched: 11. CDR3 bases: TGTGCCAGCAGCACCAGCGGGGCCCAGCGGGAGACCCAGTACTTC. Translating it yields CASSTSGAQRETQYF.

The chain joins TRBV19 to TRBJ1-1; D uncertain. The CDR3 is 13 residues long. Germline V CDR1 and CDR2: LNHDA, SQIVND (reference sequence). Trimming left V 3 bases short and J 7 bases short, with 12 bases between. The CDR3, as DNA: TGTGCCAGTAGTATTCTGGAGGGTGGTGAAGCTTTCTTT. Translating gives CASSILEGGEAFF.

This clone was seen a handful of times. The chain uses TRBV18 and TRBJ2-7, with 11 bases matching TRBD2. Trimming at V came to 0 bases and at J to 0 bases, leaving 1 base not matched to a gene. The CDR3 extends over 16 amino acids. Germline V gene lookup returns CDR1 KGHSH and CDR2 LQKENI. Here the CDR3 DNA reads TGTGCCAGCTCACCACCGGGACTAGCGGACTCCTACGAGCAGTACTTC. Amino acid sequence: CASSPPGLADSYEQYF.

By share of the sample, this clone is medium-sized. The gene calls are TRBV25-1 and TRBJ2-1; the match to TRBD1 covers 10 bases. This CDR3 is 16 amino acids long. Per the germline V gene, CDR1 is MGHDK and CDR2 is SYGVNS. The V segment lost 5 bases and the J segment 2 bases; nucleotides outside the gene matches: 6. CDR3 sequence (DNA): TGTGCCAGCAGTAATGCTGGGACAGGGGCCTACAATGAGCAGTTCTTC. It specifies CASSNAGTGAYNEQFF. The full variable domain, with the rest looked up from reference TRBV25-1 and TRBJ2-1, is EADIYQTPRYLVIGTGKKITLECSQTMGHDKMYWYQQDPGMELHLIHYSYGVNSTEKGDLSSESTVSRIRTEHFPLTLESARPSHTSQYLCASSNAGTGAYNEQFFGPGTRLTVL.

The chain couples TRBV5-1 to TRBJ2-7, with 10 positions matching TRBD1. The CDR3 sequence is 15 residues long. The ends lost 4 bases at V and 3 bases at J; junction bases unmatched: 7. CDR1 and CDR2 from the germline V gene are SGHRS and YFSETQ. The CDR3 spells CASSPDRGGVYEQYF. For the CDR3, the DNA is TGCGCCAGCAGCCCGGACAGGGGGGGGGTCTACGAGCAGTACTTC.

This clone was counted once. CDR3 loop: CASSQDWAGGQADTQYF. The DNA for the CDR3 is TGCGCCAGCAGCCAAGATTGGGCGGGGGGGCAAGCAGATACGCAGTATTTT. This rearrangement joins TRBV4-3 to TRBJ2-3; the match to TRBD2 covers 9 bases. The CDR3 is 17 amino acids. Germline V gene sequence: CDR1 LGHNA, CDR2 YSLEER. With V trimmed by 0 bases and J by 4 bases, 8 bases remained unmatched.

The V gene is TRBV4-3, the J gene TRBJ1-3; D not certain. The CDR3 loop spans 16 amino acids. Looked up from germline, CDR1 is LGHNA and CDR2 is YSLEER. V dropped 2 bases and J dropped 2 bases, with 13 bases sitting between them. This CDR3 is CASSQLTRATGNTIYF. As DNA, the CDR3 is TGCGCCAGCAGCCAACTAACTAGAGCAACTGGAAACACCATATATTTT.

The rearrangement uses TRBV5-4 and TRBJ1-1; D is perhaps TRBD1 (6 bases). CDR1 and CDR2 (germline): SGHNT, YYREEE (reference sequence). The CDR3 spans 15 residues. V was clipped by 3 bases and J by 6 bases, with 18 bases between them. The CDR3 sequence: CASSSIQGVGAEAFF. The CDR3 bases are TGTGCCAGCAGCTCGATACAGGGTGTGGGGGCTGAAGCTTTCTTT.